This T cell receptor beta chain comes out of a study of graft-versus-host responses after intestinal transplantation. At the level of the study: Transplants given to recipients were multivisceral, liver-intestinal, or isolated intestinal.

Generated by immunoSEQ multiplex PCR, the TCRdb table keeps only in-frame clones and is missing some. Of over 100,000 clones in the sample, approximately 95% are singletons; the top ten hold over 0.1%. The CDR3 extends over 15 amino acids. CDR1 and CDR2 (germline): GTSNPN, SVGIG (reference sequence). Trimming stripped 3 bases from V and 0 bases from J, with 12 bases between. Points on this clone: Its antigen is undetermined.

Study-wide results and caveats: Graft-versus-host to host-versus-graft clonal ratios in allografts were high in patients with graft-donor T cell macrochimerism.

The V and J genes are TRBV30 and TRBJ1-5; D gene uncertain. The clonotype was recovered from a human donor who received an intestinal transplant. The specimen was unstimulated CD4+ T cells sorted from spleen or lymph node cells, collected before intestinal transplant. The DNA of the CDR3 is TGTGCCTGGAGCGCAGCGGGTTATAGCAATCAGCCCCAGCATTTT. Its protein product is CAWSAAGYSNQPQHF.